The 4 T cell receptor beta chains given below trace back to one sample, sequenced in a study of blood T cell repertoires in COVID-19. Only in-frame clones appear in the TCRdb table, and some are missing; sequencing was by immunoSEQ multiplex PCR. The sample records some 55,000 clones, over 80% being singletons. Input material: peripheral blood. All receptors derive from a woman aged 55-75 years with acute or convalescent COVID-19.

V usage is TRBV29-1 and J usage is TRBJ1-1; possible D gene TRBD1, 6 bases. The germline gives CDR1 SQVTM, CDR2 ANQGSEA. The CDR3 contains 16 residues. The V end was cut by 0 bases, the J end by 4 bases, with 18 bases between. CDR3 sequence reads: CSVEDRGAPRSTEAFF. In nucleotides, the CDR3 is TGCAGCGTTGAAGATCGGGGGGCCCCAAGGAGCACTGAAGCTTTCTTT.

The chain joins TRBV7-8 to TRBJ1-5; D not resolved. Germline CDR1 SGHVS, CDR2 FQNEAQ. Trimming removed 5 bases from V and 4 bases from J, with 12 bases in between. The CDR3 runs 14 residues. The CDR3 DNA is TGTGCCAGCAGCGAAACGCGGTCTAATCAGCCCCAGCATTTT. Translation: CASSETRSNQPQHF.

The table lists this clone with a count of one. The V and J genes are TRBV19 and TRBJ2-1, with D possibly TRBD1 on 6 matching bases. CDR3 length equals 16 residues. Looked up from germline, CDR1 is LNHDA and CDR2 is SQIVND (reference sequence). Deletions cut 3 bases from V and 8 bases from J, with 20 bases between. The CDR3 DNA follows: TGTGCCAGTAGTATGGTCTTAATAAGGGGGAGCCATGAGCAGTTCTTC. Translation gives CASSMVLIRGSHEQFF. The full variable domain, its missing parts supplied by reference TRBV19 and TRBJ2-1, is DGGITQSPKYLFRKEGQNVTLSCEQNLNHDAMYWYRQDPGQGLRLIYYSQIVNDFQKGDIAEGYSVSREKKESFPLTVTSAQKNPTAFYLCASSMVLIRGSHEQFFGPGTRLTVL.

The chain employs TRBV5-4 and TRBJ1-1; 7 bases match TRBD1. V was pared by 5 bases and J by 0 bases, with 4 bases of the junction left unmatched. The CDR3 length is 14 residues. Germline values: CDR1 SGHNT, CDR2 YYREEE (reference sequence). The CDR3 DNA is TGTGCCAGCAGGACGACAGGGTTGAACACTGAAGCTTTCTTT. This translates into CASRTTGLNTEAFF.